Listed here are 8 T cell receptor beta chains from one sample, sequenced in a study of cytomegalovirus exposure and HLA in healthy donors. This PCR relied on a set of 60 Vbeta primers and 13 Jbeta primers. TCRdb keeps only in-frame clones here, not all; method: immunoSEQ multiplex PCR. The sample has approximately 100,000 clones; under 85% are singletons. The sample consisted of PBMCs. The receptors shown here come from a man in his forties in good health and CMV-seronegative.

The chain links TRBV5-1 to TRBJ1-1; possible D gene TRBD1, 6 bases. V was pared by 0 bases and J by 5 bases, with 8 bases between. This CDR3 has 13 amino acids. The germline gives CDR1 SGHRS, CDR2 YFSETQ. The CDR3 DNA reads as TGCGCCAGCAGCTTGGAGAGGGGGACTGAAGCTTTCTTT. It is translated as CASSLERGTEAFF. Full variable domain (rest looked up from reference TRBV5-1 and TRBJ1-1): KAGVTQTPRYLIKTRGQQVTLSCSPISGHRSVSWYQQTPGQGLQFLFEYFSETQRNKGNFPGRFSGRQFSNSRSEMNVSTLELGDSALYLCASSLERGTEAFFGQGTRLTVV.

The chain uses TRBV6-5 and TRBJ2-7; maybe TRBD1 (6 bases). Germline loops: CDR1 MNHEY, CDR2 SVGAGI. V lost 6 bases and J lost 4, with 19 bases in between. The CDR3 totals 15 residues. The CDR3 is CASRPESTGIYEQYF. As DNA, the CDR3 is TGTGCCAGCAGACCAGAGAGTACAGGGATTTACGAGCAGTACTTC.

CDR3 in amino acids: CASSQSDWTGSKDEQFF. The DNA for the CDR3 is TGCGCCAGCAGTCAATCTGACTGGACAGGGAGTAAAGATGAGCAGTTCTTC. This chain links TRBV23-1 with TRBJ2-1; 8 nucleotides align to TRBD1. TRBV23-1 is filed as an ORF, its function uncertain. V lost 0 bases, J lost 8 bases, and 12 bases stayed unmatched. The CDR3 length is 17 residues.

This chain joins TRBV4-2 and TRBJ1-2; weak D call: TRBD1 (5 bases). The CDR3 spans 14 residues. Per germline, CDR1 LGHNA and CDR2 YNFKEQ. Between the trimmed V and J ends, which lost 7 bases and 8 bases, there was a span of 20 bases. Here the CDR3 DNA reads TGTGCCAGCACCCCATTTCAGGGAGGCGACGGCTACACCTTC. Translated, it gives CASTPFQGGDGYTF.

The gene calls are TRBV15 and TRBJ2-5, with TRBD2 identical over 10 bases. From germline, CDR1 is LNHNV and CDR2 YYDKDF (reference sequence). V was clipped by 4 bases and J by 2 bases; unmatched bases: 7. This CDR3 is 16 amino acids long. CDR3 nucleotide sequence: TGTGCCACCAGCATAACCATTAGCGGGGGGCAAGAGACCCAGTACTTC. Its protein is CATSITISGGQETQYF.

The chain links TRBV6-1 to TRBJ1-4, with D possibly matching TRBD1 (6 bases). The CDR3 loop spans 15 amino acids. V dropped 6 bases and J dropped 4 bases, with 15 bases sitting between them. CDR1 and CDR2 from the germline V gene are MNHNS and SASEGT. CDR3 DNA: TGTGCCAGCAGCGCGAAACAGGGACATAATGAAAAACTGTTTTTT. Protein sequence: CASSAKQGHNEKLFF.

The chain is built from TRBV5-1 and TRBJ1-1; D is undetermined. The CDR3 covers 14 residues. The germline CDR1 and CDR2 sequences are SGHRS and YFSETQ. Deletions cut 6 bases from V and 1 base from J, with 13 bases between. CDR3 sequence: CASTMEAANTEAFF. The CDR3 nucleotides are TGCGCCAGCACAATGGAGGCGGCGAACACTGAAGCTTTCTTT.

The chain recombines TRBV25-1 with TRBJ1-1; D is unclear. Germline V gives CDR1 MGHDK, CDR2 SYGVNS. Trimming took 3 bases from V and 0 from J, leaving 5 bases between them. There are 13 residues in the CDR3. The CDR3 loop reads CASSEWLNTEAFF. The CDR3, as DNA: TGTGCCAGCAGTGAGTGGCTGAACACTGAAGCTTTCTTT. Full variable domain (missing parts from reference TRBV25-1 and TRBJ1-1): EADIYQTPRYLVIGTGKKITLECSQTMGHDKMYWYQQDPGMELHLIHYSYGVNSTEKGDLSSESTVSRIRTEHFPLTLESARPSHTSQYLCASSEWLNTEAFFGQGTRLTVV.